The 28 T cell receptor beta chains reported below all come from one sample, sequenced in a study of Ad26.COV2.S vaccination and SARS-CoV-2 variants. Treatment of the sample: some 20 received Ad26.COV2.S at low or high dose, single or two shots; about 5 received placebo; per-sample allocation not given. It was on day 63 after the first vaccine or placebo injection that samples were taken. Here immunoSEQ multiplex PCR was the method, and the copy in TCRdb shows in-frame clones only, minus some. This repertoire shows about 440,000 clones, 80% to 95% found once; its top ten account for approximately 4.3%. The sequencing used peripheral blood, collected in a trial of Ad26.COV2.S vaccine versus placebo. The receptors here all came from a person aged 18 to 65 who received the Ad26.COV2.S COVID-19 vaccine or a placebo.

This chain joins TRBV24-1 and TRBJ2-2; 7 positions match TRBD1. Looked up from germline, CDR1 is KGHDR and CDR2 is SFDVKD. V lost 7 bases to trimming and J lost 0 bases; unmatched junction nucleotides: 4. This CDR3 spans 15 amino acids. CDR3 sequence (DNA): TGTGCCACCAGAGGGGGCGGCACGAACACCGGGGAGCTGTTTTTT. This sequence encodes CATRGGGTNTGELFF.

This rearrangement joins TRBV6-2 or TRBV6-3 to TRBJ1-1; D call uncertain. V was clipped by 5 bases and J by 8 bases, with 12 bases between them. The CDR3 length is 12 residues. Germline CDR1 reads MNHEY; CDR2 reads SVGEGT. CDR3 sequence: CASSRTSNEAFF. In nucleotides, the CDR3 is TGTGCCAGCAGTCGGACTTCTAACGAAGCTTTCTTT.

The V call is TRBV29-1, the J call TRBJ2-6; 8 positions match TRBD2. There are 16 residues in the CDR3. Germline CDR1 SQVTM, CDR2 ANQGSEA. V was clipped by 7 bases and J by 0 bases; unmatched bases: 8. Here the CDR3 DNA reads TGCAGCGGAATACTAGCGGTAGGCTCTGGGGCCAACGTCCTGACTTTC. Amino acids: CSGILAVGSGANVLTF.

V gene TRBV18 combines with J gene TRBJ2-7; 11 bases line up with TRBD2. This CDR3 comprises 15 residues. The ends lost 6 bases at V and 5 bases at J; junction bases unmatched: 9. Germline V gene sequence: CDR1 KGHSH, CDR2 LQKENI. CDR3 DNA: TGTGCCAGCTCCCAAACTAGCGGGAGTCGAAACGAGCAGTACTTC. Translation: CASSQTSGSRNEQYF.

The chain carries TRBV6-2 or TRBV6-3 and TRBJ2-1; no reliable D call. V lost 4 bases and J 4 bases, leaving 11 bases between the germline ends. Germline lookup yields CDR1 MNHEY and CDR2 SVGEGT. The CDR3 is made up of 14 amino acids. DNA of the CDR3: TGTGCCAGCAGTTGGGCGGAGACATACAATGAGCAGTTCTTC. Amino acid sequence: CASSWAETYNEQFF.

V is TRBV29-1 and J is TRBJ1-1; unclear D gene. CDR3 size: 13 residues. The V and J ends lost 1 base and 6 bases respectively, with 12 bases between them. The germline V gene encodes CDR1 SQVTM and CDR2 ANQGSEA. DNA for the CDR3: TGCAGCGTTGAAGGCGGTATCCACCCTGAAGCTTTCTTT. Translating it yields CSVEGGIHPEAFF.

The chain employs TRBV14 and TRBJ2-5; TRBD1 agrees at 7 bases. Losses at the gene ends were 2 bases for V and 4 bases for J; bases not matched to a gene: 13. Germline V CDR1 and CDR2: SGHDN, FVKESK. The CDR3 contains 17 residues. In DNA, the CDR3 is TGTGCCAGCAGCCAATATTTCAGGGGGACACGAAGAGAGACCCAGTACTTC. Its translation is CASSQYFRGTRRETQYF.

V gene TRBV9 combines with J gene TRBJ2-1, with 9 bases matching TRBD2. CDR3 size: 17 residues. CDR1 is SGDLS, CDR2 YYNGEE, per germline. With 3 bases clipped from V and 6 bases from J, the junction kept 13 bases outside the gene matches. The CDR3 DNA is TGTGCCAGCAGCGCCCCTCGGGCGGGAGGGCCGGGCAATGAGCAGTTCTTC. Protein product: CASSAPRAGGPGNEQFF. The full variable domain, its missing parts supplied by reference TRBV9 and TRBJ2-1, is DSGVTQTPKHLITATGQRVTLRCSPRSGDLSVYWYQQSLDQGLQFLIQYYNGEERAKGNILERFSAQQFPDLHSELNLSSLELGDSALYFCASSAPRAGGPGNEQFFGPGTRLTVL.

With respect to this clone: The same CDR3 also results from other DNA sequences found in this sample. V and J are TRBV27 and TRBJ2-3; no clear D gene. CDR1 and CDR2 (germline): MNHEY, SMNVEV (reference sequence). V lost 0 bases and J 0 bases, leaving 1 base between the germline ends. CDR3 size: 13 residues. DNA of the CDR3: TGTGCCAGCAGTTTATCAAGCACAGATACGCAGTATTTT. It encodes CASSLSSTDTQYF.

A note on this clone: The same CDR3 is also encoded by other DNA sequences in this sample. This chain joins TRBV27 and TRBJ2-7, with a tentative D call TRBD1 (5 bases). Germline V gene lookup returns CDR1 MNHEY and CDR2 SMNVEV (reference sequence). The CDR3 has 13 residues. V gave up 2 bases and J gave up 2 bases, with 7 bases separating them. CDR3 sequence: CASSLQGTYEQYF. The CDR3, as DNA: TGTGCCAGCAGTTTACAGGGAACCTACGAGCAGTACTTC.

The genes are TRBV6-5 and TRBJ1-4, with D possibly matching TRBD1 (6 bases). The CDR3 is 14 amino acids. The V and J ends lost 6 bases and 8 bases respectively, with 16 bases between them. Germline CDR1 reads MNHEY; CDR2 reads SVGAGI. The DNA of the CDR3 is TGTGCCAGCAGAAGGACAGCTCGCGGAGAAAAACTGTTTTTT. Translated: CASRRTARGEKLFF.

The chain's CDR3 is CASRTGGRVNTEAFF. CDR3 coding DNA: TGTGCCAGCAGAACAGGGGGCCGGGTCAACACTGAAGCTTTCTTT. J is TRBJ1-1 and V is TRBV7-2; 9 bases map to TRBD1. Germline-derived CDR1 and CDR2 are SGHTA and FQGNSA. The CDR3 length is 15 residues. V trimming: 6 bases; J trimming: 2 bases; junction bases outside the gene matches: 7.

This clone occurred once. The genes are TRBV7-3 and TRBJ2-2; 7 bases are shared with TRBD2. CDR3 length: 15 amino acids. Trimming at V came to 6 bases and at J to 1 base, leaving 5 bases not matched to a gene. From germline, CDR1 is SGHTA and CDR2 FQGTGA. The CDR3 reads CASSSLAQNTGELFF. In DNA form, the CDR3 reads TGTGCCAGCAGTTCACTAGCGCAGAACACCGGGGAGCTGTTTTTT.

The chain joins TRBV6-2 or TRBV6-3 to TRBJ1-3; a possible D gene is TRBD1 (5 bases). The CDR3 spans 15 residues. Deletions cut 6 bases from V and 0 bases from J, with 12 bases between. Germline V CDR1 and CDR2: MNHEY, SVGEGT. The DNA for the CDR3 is TGTGCCAGCAGCCGCGACAGCGTCTCTGGAAACACCATATATTTT. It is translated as CASSRDSVSGNTIYF.

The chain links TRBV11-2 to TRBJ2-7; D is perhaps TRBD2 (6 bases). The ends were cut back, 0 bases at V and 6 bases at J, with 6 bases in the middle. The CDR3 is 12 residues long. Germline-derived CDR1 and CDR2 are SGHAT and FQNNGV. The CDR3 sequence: CASSLEGLEQYF. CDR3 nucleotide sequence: TGTGCCAGCAGCTTAGAGGGACTCGAGCAGTACTTC.

DNA of the CDR3: TGTGCCAGCAGTGAAGCTATAGCGGGAGGCCTCTCCTACGAGCAGTACTTC. Protein product: CASSEAIAGGLSYEQYF. The chain joins TRBV6-1 to TRBJ2-7, with 10 bases lining up with TRBD2. The J segment lost 0 bases and the V segment lost 0 bases, leaving 5 bases of the junction unmatched. The germline CDR1 and CDR2 sequences are MNHNS and SASEGT. The CDR3 is 17 amino acids.

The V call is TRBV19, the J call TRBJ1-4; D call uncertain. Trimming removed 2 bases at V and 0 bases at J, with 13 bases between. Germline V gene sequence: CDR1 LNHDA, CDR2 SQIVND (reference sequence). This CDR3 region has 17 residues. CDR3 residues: CASSITKGDATNEKLFF. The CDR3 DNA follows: TGTGCCAGTAGTATAACTAAGGGCGACGCAACTAATGAAAAACTGTTTTTT.

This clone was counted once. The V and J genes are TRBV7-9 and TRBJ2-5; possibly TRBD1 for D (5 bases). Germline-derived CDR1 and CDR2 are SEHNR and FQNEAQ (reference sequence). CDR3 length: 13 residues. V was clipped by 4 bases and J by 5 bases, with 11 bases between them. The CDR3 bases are TGTGCCAGCAGCTCCTCAGGGTCGGAGACCCAGTACTTC. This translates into CASSSSGSETQYF.

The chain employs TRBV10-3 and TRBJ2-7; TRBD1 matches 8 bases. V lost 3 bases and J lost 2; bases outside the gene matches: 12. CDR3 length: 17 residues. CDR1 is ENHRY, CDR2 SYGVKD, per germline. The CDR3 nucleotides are TGTGCCATCAGTGAATACAGGGGGGACGGGGGACCCTACGAGCAGTACTTC. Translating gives CAISEYRGDGGPYEQYF.

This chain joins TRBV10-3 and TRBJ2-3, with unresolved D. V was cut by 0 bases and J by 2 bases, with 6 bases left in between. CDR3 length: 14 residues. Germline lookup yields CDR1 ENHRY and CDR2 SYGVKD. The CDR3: CAISESSDTDTQYF. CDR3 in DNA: TGTGCCATCAGTGAGTCAAGTGACACAGATACGCAGTATTTT.

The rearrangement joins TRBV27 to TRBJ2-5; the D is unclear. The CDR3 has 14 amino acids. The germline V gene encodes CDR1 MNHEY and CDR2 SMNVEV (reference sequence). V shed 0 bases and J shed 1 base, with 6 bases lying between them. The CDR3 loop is CASSLSYTQETQYF. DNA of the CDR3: TGTGCCAGCAGTTTATCGTACACCCAAGAGACCCAGTACTTC.

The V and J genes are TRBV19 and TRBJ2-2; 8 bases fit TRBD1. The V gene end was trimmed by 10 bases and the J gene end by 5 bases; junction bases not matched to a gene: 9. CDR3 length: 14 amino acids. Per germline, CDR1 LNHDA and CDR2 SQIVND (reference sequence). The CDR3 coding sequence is TGTGCCACCAGGACAGGGTTGGTGACCGGGGAGCTGTTTTTT. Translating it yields CATRTGLVTGELFF. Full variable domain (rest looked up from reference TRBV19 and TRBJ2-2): DGGITQSPKYLFRKEGQNVTLSCEQNLNHDAMYWYRQDPGQGLRLIYYSQIVNDFQKGDIAEGYSVSREKKESFPLTVTSAQKNPTAFYLCATRTGLVTGELFFGEGSRLTVL.

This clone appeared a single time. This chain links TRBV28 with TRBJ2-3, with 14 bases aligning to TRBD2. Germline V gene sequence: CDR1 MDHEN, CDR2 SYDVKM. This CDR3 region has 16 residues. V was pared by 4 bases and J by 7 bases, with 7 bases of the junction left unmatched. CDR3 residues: CASSSTGTSGRNTQYF. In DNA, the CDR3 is TGTGCCAGCAGTTCGACCGGGACTAGCGGGAGAAATACGCAGTATTTT. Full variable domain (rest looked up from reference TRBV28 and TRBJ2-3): DVKVTQSSRYLVKRTGEKVFLECVQDMDHENMFWYRQDPGLGLRLIYFSYDVKMKEKGDIPEGYSVSREKKERFSLILESASTNQTSMYLCASSSTGTSGRNTQYFGPGTRLTVL.

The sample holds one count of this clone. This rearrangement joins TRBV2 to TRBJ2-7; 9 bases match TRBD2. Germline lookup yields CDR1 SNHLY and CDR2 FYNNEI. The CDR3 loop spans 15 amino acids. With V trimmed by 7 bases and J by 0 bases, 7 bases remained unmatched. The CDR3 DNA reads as TGTGCCAGCAAAATAGCGGGAGCCCTCTCCTACGAGCAGTACTTC. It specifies CASKIAGALSYEQYF.

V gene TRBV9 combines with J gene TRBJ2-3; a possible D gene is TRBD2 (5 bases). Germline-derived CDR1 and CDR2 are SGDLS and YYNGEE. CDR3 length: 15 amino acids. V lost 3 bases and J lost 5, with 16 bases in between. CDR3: CASSAAGILLDTQYF. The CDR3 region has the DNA TGTGCCAGCAGCGCCGCCGGGATCCTCCTAGATACGCAGTATTTT.

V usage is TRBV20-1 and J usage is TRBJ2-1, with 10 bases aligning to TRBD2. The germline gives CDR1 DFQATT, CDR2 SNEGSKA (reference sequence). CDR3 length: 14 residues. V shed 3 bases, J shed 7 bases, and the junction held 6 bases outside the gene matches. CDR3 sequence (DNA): TGCAGTGCTAGTGGCTGGACTAGCGGAAATGAGCAGTTCTTC. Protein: CSASGWTSGNEQFF.

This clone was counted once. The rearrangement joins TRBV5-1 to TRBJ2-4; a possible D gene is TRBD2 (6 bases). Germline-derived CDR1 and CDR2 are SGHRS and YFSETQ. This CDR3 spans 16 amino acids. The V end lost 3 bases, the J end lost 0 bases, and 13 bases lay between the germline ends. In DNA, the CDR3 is TGCGCCAGCAGCTGGGGGGTGGCCTTAGCCAAAAACATTCAGTACTTC. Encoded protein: CASSWGVALAKNIQYF.

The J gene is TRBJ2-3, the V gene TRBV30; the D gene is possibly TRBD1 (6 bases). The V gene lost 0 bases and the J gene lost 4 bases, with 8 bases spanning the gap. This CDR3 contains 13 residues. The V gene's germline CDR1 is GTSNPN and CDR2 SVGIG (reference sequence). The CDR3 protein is CAWSVQGSDTQYF. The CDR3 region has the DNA TGTGCCTGGAGTGTTCAGGGGTCAGATACGCAGTATTTT.